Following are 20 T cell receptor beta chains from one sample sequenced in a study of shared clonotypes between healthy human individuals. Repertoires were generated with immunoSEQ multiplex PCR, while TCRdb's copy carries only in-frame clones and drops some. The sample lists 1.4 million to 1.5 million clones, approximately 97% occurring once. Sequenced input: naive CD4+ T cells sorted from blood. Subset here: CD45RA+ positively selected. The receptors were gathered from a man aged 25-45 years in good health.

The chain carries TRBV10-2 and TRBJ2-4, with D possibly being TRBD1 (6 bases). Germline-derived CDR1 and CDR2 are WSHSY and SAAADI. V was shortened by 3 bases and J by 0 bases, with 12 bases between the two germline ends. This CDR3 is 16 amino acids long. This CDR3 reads CASSDSGGLAKNIQYF. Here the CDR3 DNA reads TGCGCCAGCAGTGATAGTGGGGGCCTAGCCAAAAACATTCAGTACTTC.

The CDR3 DNA is TGTGCCAGCCTCGGGGCGGACGGAAACACCATATATTTT. This sequence encodes CASLGADGNTIYF. The chain recombines TRBV28 with TRBJ1-3; perhaps TRBD1 as D (5 bases). Germline V gives CDR1 MDHEN, CDR2 SYDVKM. V dropped 8 bases and J dropped 4 bases, with 12 bases sitting between them. CDR3 size: 13 residues.

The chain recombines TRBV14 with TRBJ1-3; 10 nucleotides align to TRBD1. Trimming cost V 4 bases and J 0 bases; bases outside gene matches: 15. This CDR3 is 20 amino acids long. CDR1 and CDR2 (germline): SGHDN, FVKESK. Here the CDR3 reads CASSLRFPGQGTPSGNTIYF. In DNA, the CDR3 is TGTGCCAGCAGCCTAAGATTCCCGGGACAGGGGACCCCCTCTGGAAACACCATATATTTT.

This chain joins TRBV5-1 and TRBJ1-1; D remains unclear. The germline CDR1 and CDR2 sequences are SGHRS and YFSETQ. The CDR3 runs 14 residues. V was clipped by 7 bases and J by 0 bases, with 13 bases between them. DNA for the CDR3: TGCGCCAGCGGTCTGATAGGGTTGAACACTGAAGCTTTCTTT. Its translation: CASGLIGLNTEAFF.

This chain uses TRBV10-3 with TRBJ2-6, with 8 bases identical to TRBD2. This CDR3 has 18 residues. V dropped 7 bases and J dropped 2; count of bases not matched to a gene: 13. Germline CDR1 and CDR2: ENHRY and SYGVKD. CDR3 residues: CAITPSAGVGPGANVLTF. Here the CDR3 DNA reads TGTGCCATCACCCCCTCAGCGGGAGTGGGCCCTGGGGCCAACGTCCTGACTTTC.

The CDR3, as DNA: TGTGCCAGCAGCTTCAGTTTGAACACTGAAGCTTTCTTT. Encoded protein: CASSFSLNTEAFF. The gene calls are TRBV7-2 and TRBJ1-1; D is unresolved. CDR3 length: 13 residues. The V gene lost 3 bases and the J gene lost 0 bases, with 5 bases spanning the gap. Looked up from germline, CDR1 is SGHTA and CDR2 is FQGNSA.

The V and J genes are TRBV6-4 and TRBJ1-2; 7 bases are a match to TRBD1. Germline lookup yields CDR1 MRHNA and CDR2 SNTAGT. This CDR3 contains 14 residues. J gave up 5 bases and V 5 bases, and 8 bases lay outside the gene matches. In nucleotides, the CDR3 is TGTGCCAGCAGTTCCGAACAGGGGAGTTATGGCTACACCTTC. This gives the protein CASSSEQGSYGYTF.

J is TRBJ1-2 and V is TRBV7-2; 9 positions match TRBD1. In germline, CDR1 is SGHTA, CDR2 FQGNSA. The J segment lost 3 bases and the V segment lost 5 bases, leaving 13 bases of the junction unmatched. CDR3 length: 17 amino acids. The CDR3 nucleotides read TGTGCCAGCAGCCATATTGCTTTGGGACAGGGAGACTATGGCTACACCTTC. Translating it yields CASSHIALGQGDYGYTF.

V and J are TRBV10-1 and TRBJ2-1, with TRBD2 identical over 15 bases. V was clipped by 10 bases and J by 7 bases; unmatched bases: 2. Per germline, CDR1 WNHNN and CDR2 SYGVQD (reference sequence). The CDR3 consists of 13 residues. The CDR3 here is CATGLAGGNEQFF. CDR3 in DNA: TGCGCCACAGGACTAGCGGGAGGGAATGAGCAGTTCTTC.

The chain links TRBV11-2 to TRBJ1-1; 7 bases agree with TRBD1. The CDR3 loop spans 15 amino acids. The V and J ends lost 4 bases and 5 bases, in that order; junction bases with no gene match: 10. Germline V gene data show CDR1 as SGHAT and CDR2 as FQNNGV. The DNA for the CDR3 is TGTGCCAGCAGCTATTCTCCGGGACAGTCGACTGAAGCTTTCTTT. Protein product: CASSYSPGQSTEAFF.

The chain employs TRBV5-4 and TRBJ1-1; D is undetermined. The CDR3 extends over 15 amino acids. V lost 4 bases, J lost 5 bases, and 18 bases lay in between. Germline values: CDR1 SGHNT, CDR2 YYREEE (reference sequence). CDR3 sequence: CASSLEGVRETEAFF. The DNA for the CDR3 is TGTGCCAGCAGCCTGGAGGGTGTTCGAGAAACTGAAGCTTTCTTT. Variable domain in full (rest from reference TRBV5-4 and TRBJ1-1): ETGVTQSPTHLIKTRGQQVTLRCSSQSGHNTVSWYQQALGQGPQFIFQYYREEENGRGNFPPRFSGLQFPNYSSELNVNALELDDSALYLCASSLEGVRETEAFFGQGTRLTVV.

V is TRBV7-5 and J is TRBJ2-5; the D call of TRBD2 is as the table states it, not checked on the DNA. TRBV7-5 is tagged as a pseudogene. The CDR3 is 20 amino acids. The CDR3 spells CARSNQTGDEQAGGEETQYF. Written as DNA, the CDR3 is TGTGCCAGAAGCAACCAGACAGGGGATGAGCAAGCGGGAGGGGAGGAGACCCAGTACTTC.

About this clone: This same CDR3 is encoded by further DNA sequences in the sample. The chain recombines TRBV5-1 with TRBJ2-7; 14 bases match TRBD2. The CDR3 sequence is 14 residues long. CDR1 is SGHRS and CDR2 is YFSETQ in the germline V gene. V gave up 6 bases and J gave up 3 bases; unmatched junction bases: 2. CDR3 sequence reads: CASTGTSGSYEQYF. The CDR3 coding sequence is TGCGCCAGCACCGGGACTAGCGGGAGCTACGAGCAGTACTTC.

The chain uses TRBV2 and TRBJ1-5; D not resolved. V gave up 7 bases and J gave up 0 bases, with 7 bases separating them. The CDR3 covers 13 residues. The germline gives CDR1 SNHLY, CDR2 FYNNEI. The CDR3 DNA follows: TGTGCCAGCAACGCGGGTAGCAATCAGCCCCAGCATTTT. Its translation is CASNAGSNQPQHF.

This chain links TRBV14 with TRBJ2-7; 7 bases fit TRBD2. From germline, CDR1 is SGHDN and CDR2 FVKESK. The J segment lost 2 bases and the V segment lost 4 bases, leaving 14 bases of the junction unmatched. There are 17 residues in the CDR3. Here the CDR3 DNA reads TGTGCCAGCAGCCTTCCTTGGTCTAGCGGAAGAGCCTACGAGCAGTACTTC. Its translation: CASSLPWSSGRAYEQYF.

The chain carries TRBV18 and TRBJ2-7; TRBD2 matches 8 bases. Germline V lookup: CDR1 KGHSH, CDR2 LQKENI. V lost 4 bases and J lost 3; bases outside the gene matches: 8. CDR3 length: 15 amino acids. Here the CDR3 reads CASSHAGAGGYEQYF. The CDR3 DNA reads TGTGCCAGCTCACACGCAGGGGCGGGGGGCTACGAGCAGTACTTC.

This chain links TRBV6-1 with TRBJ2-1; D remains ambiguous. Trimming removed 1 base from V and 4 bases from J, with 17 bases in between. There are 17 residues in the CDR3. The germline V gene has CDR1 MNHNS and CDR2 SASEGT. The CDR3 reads CASSEGVRRRVYNEQFF. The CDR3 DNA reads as TGTGCCAGCAGTGAAGGGGTGCGTCGGAGAGTTTACAATGAGCAGTTCTTC.

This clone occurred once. CDR3 bases: TGCGCCAGCAGTGGGACTAGCTCCTACGAGCAGTACTTC. This translates into CASSGTSSYEQYF. The rearrangement links TRBV5-1 to TRBJ2-7, with TRBD2 identical over 8 bases. J was trimmed by 0 bases and V by 5 bases; bases with no gene match: 1. This CDR3 is built from 13 residues. The V gene's germline CDR1 is SGHRS and CDR2 YFSETQ.

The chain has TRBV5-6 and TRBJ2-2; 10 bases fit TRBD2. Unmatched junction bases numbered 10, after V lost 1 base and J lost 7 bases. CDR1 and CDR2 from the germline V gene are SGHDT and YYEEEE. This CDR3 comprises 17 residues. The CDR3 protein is CASSLSLAGDVIGELFF. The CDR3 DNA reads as TGTGCCAGCAGCTTGTCGCTAGCGGGAGACGTTATCGGGGAGCTGTTTTTT.

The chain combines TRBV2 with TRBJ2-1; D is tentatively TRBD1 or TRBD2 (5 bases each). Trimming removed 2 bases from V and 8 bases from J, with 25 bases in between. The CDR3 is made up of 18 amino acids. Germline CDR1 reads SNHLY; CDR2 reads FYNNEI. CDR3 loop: CASSEQIVWWDQDDEQFF. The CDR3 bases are TGTGCCAGCAGTGAACAGATTGTCTGGTGGGACCAGGACGATGAGCAGTTCTTC.